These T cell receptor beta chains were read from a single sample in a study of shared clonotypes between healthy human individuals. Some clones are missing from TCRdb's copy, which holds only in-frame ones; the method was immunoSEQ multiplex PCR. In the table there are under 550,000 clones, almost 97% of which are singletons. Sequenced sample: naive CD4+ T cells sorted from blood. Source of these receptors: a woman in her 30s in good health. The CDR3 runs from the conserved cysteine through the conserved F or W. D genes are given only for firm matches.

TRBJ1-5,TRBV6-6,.,TGTGCCAGCAGTCCTGTTACTAGCAATCAGCCCCAGCATTTT,CASSPVTSNQPQHF
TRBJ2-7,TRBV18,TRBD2,TGTGCCAGCTCACCGGGCGGGAGCAACGAGCAGTACTTC,CASSPGGSNEQYF
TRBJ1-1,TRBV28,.,TGTGCCAGCAGTCTGCCAGGGGACACTGAAGCTTTCTTT,CASSLPGDTEAFF
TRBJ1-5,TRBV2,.,TGTGCCAGCAGTGTATTGAGTCAGCCCCAGCATTTT,CASSVLSQPQHF
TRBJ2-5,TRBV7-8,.,TGTGCCAGCAGGAAAGCCCGCGACGGCCAAGAGACCCAGTACTTC,CASRKARDGQETQYF
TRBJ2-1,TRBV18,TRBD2,TGTGCCAGCTCGCCACGGGAGGGCCTGGAAAATGAGCAGTTCTTC,CASSPREGLENEQFF
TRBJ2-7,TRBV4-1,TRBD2,TGCGCCAGCAGCCTAAGACAGCCGGGACTAGAATACTACGAGCAGTACTTC,CASSLRQPGLEYYEQYF
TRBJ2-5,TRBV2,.,TGTGCCAGCAGTGGCGGGTGGCCTGAGACCCAGTACTTC,CASSGGWPETQYF
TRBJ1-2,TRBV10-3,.,TGTGCCATCAGTGAGCCGTACAGGGAGGGGAATGGCTACACCTTC,CAISEPYREGNGYTF
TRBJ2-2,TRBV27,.,TGTGCCAGCAGTTTAGTCCCCCGGAGTCCGACCGGGGAGCTGTTTTTT,CASSLVPRSPTGELFF
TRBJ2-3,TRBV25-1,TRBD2,TGTGCCAGCAGTGAATCGGGACTATTCACAGATACGCAGTATTTT,CASSESGLFTDTQYF
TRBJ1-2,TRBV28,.,TGTGCCAGCAGTACGACAGGCTCTAACTATGGCTACACCTTC,CASSTTGSNYGYTF
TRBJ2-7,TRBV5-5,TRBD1,TGTGCCAGCAGGACCGGGACAGGGGGATGGTACGAGCAGTACTTC,CASRTGTGGWYEQYF
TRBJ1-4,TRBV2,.,TGTGCCAGCAGTAGCCCAGGACCCTCGGGTGAAAAACTGTTTTTT,CASSSPGPSGEKLFF
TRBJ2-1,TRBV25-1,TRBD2,TGTGCCAGCAGTGCTAGTCTAGCGGGAGCCCATGAGCAGTTCTTC,CASSASLAGAHEQFF
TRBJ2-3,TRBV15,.,TGTGCCACCAGCAGAGATCTGGGAGATACGCAGTATTTT,CATSRDLGDTQYF
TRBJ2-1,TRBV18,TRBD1,TGTGCCAGCTCACCACGGACAGGGGGCTACGATGAGCAGTTCTTC,CASSPRTGGYDEQFF
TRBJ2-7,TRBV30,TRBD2,TGTGCCTGGAGTGTACTTAGCGGGAGGGTTCCCCCCTACGAGCAGTACTTC,CAWSVLSGRVPPYEQYF
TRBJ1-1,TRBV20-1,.,TGCAGGTATCAAAGGAACACTGAAGCTTTCTTT,CRYQRNTEAFF
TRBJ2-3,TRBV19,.,TGTGCCAGTAGCAGACAGGTCCTGGGGGATACGCAGTATTTT,CASSRQVLGDTQYF